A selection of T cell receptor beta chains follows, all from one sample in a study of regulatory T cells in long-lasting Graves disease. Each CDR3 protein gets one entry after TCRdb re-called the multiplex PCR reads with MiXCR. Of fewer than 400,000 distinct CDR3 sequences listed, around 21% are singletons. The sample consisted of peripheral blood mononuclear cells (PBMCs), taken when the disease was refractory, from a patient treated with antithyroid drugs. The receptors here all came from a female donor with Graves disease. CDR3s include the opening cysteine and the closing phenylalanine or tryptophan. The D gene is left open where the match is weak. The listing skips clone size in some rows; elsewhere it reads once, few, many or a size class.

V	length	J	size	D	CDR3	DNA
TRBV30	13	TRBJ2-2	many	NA	CAWSPDNTGELFF	TGTGCCTGGAGCCCCGATAACACCGGGGAGCTGTTTTTT
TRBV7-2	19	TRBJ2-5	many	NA	CASSLFPGFSVGSPETQYF	TGTGCCAGCAGCTTGTTCCCGGGATTTTCTGTGGGGTCTCCAGAGACCCAGTACTTC
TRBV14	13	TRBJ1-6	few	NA	CASSQVLGAPLHF	TGTGCCAGCAGCCAAGTCTTGGGTGCACCCCTCCACTTT
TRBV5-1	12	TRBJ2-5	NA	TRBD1	CASSLRGQDQYF	TGCGCCAGCAGTTTGCGGGGACAGGACCAGTACTTC
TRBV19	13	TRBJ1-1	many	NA	CASSLAGVTEAFF	TGTGCCAGCAGTTTGGCAGGGGTGACTGAAGCTTTCTTT
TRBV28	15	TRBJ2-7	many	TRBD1	CASRLPGQGSYEQYF	TGTGCCAGCAGATTACCGGGACAGGGGTCATACGAGCAGTACTTC
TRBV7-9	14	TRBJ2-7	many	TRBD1	CASSLGQGLWEQYF	TGTGCCAGCAGTCTTGGACAGGGCTTGTGGGAGCAGTACTTC
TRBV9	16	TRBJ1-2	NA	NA	CASSASPQALYYGYTF	TGTGCCAGCAGCGCCTCACCACAGGCGCTCTACTATGGCTACACCTTC
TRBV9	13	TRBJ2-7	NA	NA	CASSESITSEQYF	TGTGCCAGCAGCGAATCCATAACATCGGAGCAGTACTTC
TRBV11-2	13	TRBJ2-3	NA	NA	CASSLGQQGTQYF	TGTGCCAGCAGCTTAGGCCAGCAGGGTACGCAGTATTTT
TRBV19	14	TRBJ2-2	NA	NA	CASSIEVGGGELFF	TGTGCCAGTAGTATAGAAGTCGGCGGCGGGGAGCTGTTTTTT
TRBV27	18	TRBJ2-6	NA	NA	CASSLRAQGLSGANVLTF	TGTGCCAGCAGTTTGAGGGCTCAGGGGCTTTCTGGGGCCAACGTCCTGACTTTC
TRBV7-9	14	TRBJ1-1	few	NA	CASSLLGVGTEAFF	TGTGCCAGCAGCTTACTGGGGGTAGGCACTGAAGCTTTCTTT
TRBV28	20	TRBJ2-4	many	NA	CASSRPPPSERIEAKNIQYF	TGTGCCAGCAGTCGCCCTCCCCCGTCCGAACGAATAGAAGCCAAAAACATTCAGTACTTC
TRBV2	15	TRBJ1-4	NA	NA	CASSLWGITNEKLFF	TGTGCCAGCAGCTTGTGGGGGATAACTAATGAAAAACTGTTTTTT
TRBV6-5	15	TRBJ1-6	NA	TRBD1	CASSSPGQGDSPLHF	TGTGCCAGCAGTTCCCCGGGACAGGGTGATTCACCCCTCCACTTT
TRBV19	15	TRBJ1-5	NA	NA	CASSSQGGSNQPQHF	TGTGCCAGTAGTTCACAGGGTGGGAGCAATCAGCCCCAGCATTTT
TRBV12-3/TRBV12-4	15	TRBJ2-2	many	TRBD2	CASSRGLAGAGELFF	TGTGCCAGCAGCCGCGGACTAGCGGGAGCCGGGGAGCTGTTTTTT
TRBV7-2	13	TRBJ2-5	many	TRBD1	CASSPDRGETQYF	TGTGCCAGCAGCCCTGACAGGGGGGAGACCCAGTACTTC
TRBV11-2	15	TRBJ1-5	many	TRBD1	CASSRGQYSNQPQHF	TGTGCCAGCAGCCGGGGACAGTATAGCAATCAGCCCCAGCATTTT
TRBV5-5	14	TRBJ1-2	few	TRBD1	CASSYRTGDPGYTF	TGTGCCAGCAGCTATCGGACAGGGGATCCTGGCTACACCTTC
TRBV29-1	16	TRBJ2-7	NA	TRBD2	CSVGGLAEGGTYEQYF	TGCAGCGTTGGTGGACTAGCGGAGGGGGGTACCTACGAGCAGTACTTC
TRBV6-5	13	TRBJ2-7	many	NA	CASSYGPNYEQYF	TGTGCCAGCAGTTACGGGCCGAACTACGAGCAGTACTTC
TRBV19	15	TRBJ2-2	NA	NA	CASKGGSENTGELFF	TGTGCCAGTAAGGGGGGTAGCGAGAACACCGGGGAGCTGTTTTTT